This entry concerns a single T cell receptor beta chain. Its antigen is currently not known. It has no much larger one-base neighbor in the sample; base qualities were not kept. Ficoll-Paque density gradient centrifugation was the method used to isolate PBMCs. From the cysteine up to the phenylalanine, the CDR3 has a length of 14 residues. The read is trimmed to its CDR3 DNA, 42 bases read in frame from base 1. V and J are trimmed by 2 bases and 3 bases, and the gene matches miss 2 bases of the junction. CDR1 and CDR2, per the germline V gene (reference sequence), are MNHNY and SVGAGI. The data derive from a study of T-cell memory formation after mild COVID-19 (TCRdb year 2021). Some background on the complete study: Most TCR sequence clusters were specific to one of the two donors. Two young, previously healthy adult volunteers, one female and one male, were included in the cohort. T-cell clones expanding and contracting after mild COVID-19 in a couple of donors were tracked by longitudinal TCRalpha and TCRbeta repertoire sequencing. The paper as a whole reports these results and caveats: Balanced CD4/CD8 phenotypes were observed for clones contracting from day 15 to 85, whereas a bias towards CD4+ was observed for a second wave of clones expanding from day 15 to 37. Contracting CD4+ clones were found mainly in CM and EM memory subsets, while CD8+ clones were enriched in EMRA. SARS-CoV-2 specificity was not confirmed for the second-wave clones peaking on day 37. Only two mild cases were covered by the study, and larger cohorts that include severe cases with pre-infection samples were considered necessary. Some responding clones were detected in pre-infection memory, which suggested that pre-existing cross-reactive memory T cells had joined the SARS-CoV-2 response.

Sequencing instrument: Illumina NovaSeq 6000. Using 5'RACE with constant-segment primers, TCRalpha and TCRbeta cDNA libraries were constructed, with sample barcodes and unique molecular identifiers added in the process. RNA was extracted from every sample with Trizol reagent. Library amplification was performed in two PCR steps, and a second sample barcode and Illumina TruSeq adapters were introduced in the second step. Sequencing of libraries was performed on an Illumina NovaSeq with 2 x 150 bp paired-end reads. As for how the authors treated the data: The reads were demultiplexed and collapsed into UMI-guided consensus sequences using migec v1.2.7. Using mixcr v2.1.11, the UMI consensuses were aligned to TRA and TRB V and J templates and assembled into clonotypes. Expanded or contracted clonotypes were those called significant by both edgeR and NoisET, with noise models trained on biological replicates. For edgeR calls, a false discovery rate-adjusted p below 0.01 and a log2 fold-change threshold of 1 were applied. PCA with hierarchical clustering of max-normalized trajectories of the 1000 most abundant clonotypes was used as exploratory dynamics analysis. Separately sequenced CD4+ and CD8+ repertoires were used to assign a CD4 or CD8 phenotype to each responding clone. TCRdb cleaned the public reads at Q25 with fastp, built clones with MiXCR and kept in-frame beta chains. Entries that share a CDR3 protein sequence are merged under the most common genes and DNA. V and J calls and clone size were set by TCRdb, not the authors. Recorded for this sample are about 500,000 distinct CDR3 sequences; around 21% of them occurred a single time. The ten largest account for about 12% of the sample.

The TCR sequence derives from an adult woman who had mild COVID-19 (a few samples of this study predate the infection). The sample titles of this study are shuffled in the database, so cell type and time point are left out; the donor was told from shared clones. Sequenced material: PBMCs or a T cell subset sorted from them (not recorded which). The V and J genes are TRBV6-6 and TRBJ2-7; the junction holds 9 bases that match TRBD1. The DNA sequence follows: TGTGCCAGCAGTTACGGGGACAGGGACTACGAGCAGTACTTC. Its product reads: CASSYGDRDYEQYF.